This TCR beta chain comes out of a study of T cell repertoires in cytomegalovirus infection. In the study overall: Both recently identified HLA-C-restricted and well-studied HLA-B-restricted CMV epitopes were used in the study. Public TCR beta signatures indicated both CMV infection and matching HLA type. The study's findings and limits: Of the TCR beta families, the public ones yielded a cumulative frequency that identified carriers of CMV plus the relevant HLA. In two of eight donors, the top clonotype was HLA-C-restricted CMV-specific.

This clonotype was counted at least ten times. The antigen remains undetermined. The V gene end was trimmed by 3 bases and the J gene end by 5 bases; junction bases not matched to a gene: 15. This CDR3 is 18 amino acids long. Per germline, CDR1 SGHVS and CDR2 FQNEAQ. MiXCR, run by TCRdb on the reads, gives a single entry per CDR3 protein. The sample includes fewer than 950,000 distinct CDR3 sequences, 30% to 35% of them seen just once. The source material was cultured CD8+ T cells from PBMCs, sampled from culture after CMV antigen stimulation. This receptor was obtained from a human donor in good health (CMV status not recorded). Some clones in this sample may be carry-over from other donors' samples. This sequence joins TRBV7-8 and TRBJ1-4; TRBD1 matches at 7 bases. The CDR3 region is CASSFLDRRPNGNEKLFF. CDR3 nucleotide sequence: TGTGCCAGCAGCTTTCTGGACAGGAGGCCTAATGGGAATGAAAAACTGTTTTTT.